The clone carrying this T cell receptor (beta chain) was seen a handful of times. The target antigen is unknown. The record originates from a study of vaccination effects on CD4 cells after COVID-19. CDR1 and CDR2 (germline): LGHNA, YNFKEQ. The CDR3 consists of 13 residues. V lost 5 bases, J lost 8 bases, and 5 bases stayed unmatched. Sequencing was preceded by expansion of antigen-specific CD4+ T cells with viral peptide pools in the ViraFEST assay. Following an approximately 9-day culture, CD4+ T cells were purified. Absence of prior SARS-CoV-2 infection characterized the vaccine recipients, who showed negative nucleocapsid antibodies. Half of the medium was exchanged for IL-2 medium on both days 3 and 7. Study results and caveats: After vaccination of healthy people, only 1 of 255 vaccine-induced clones cross-reacted with common cold coronaviruses.

Data came from immunoSEQ multiplex PCR; TCRdb stores just in-frame clones and leaves some out. Of 50,000 or so clones in the sample, 79% are singletons; the top ten hold 5% to 6.5%. The V gene is TRBV4-2, the J gene TRBJ2-2; 7 nucleotides match TRBD2. This sequence originates from a human donor who received a COVID-19 vaccine. The sample was CD4+ T cells from PBMCs cultured with HCoV-OC43 spike peptides, taken before COVID-19 vaccination. The subset is: HCoV-OC43 spike overlapping peptide pool stimulation. The CDR3 DNA follows: TGTGCCAGCAGCAAACTAGCGACGGGGGAGCTGTTTTTT. Amino acids: CASSKLATGELFF.